Shown below are 32 T cell receptor beta chains from a single sample sequenced in a study of OX40 agonist ivuxolimab in advanced cancers. TCRdb's copy holds only in-frame clones and misses some; the assay was immunoSEQ multiplex PCR. This sample has 50,000 or so clones, with about nine tenths found just once. The sequenced sample was CD4+ or CD8+ T cells sorted from blood, obtained in a trial of the OX40 agonist ivuxolimab. The source is an adult with an advanced solid tumor such as melanoma, head and neck, liver or kidney cancer.

The genes are TRBV27 and TRBJ2-1; 13 bases map to TRBD2. The CDR3 has 16 amino acids. Germline CDR1 MNHEY, CDR2 SMNVEV (reference sequence). With V trimmed by 4 bases and J by 9 bases, 9 bases remained unmatched. The CDR3 protein is CASSSLAGGPRVEQFF. In DNA, the CDR3 is TGTGCCAGCAGTTCACTAGCGGGAGGGCCTAGGGTTGAGCAGTTCTTC.

V is TRBV13 and J is TRBJ2-1, with 11 bases aligning to TRBD2. Per germline, CDR1 PRHDT and CDR2 FYEKMQ (reference sequence). The CDR3 is 17 residues long. Trimming at V came to 5 bases and at J to 9 bases, leaving 15 bases not matched to a gene. The CDR3 nucleotides read TGTGCCAGCAGCCCCGGGGTAGCGGGAGGGCCCAATGGTGAGCAGTTCTTC. Translated, it gives CASSPGVAGGPNGEQFF.

The chain carries TRBV5-1 and TRBJ2-7; 7 bases are a match to TRBD1. The ends lost 0 bases at V and 3 bases at J; junction bases unmatched: 6. The V gene's germline CDR1 is SGHRS and CDR2 YFSETQ. The CDR3 covers 15 residues. CDR3 sequence reads: CASSLESGGYYEQYF. The CDR3 DNA follows: TGCGCCAGCAGCTTGGAGTCAGGGGGATACTACGAGCAGTACTTC. The variable domain in full, completed from reference TRBV5-1 and TRBJ2-7, reads KAGVTQTPRYLIKTRGQQVTLSCSPISGHRSVSWYQQTPGQGLQFLFEYFSETQRNKGNFPGRFSGRQFSNSRSEMNVSTLELGDSALYLCASSLESGGYYEQYFGPGTRLTVT.

V gene TRBV11-2 combines with J gene TRBJ1-1; perhaps TRBD1 as D (5 bases). Per germline, CDR1 SGHAT and CDR2 FQNNGV. The CDR3 runs to 12 residues. Trimming shortened V by 4 bases and J by 8 bases, and 11 bases separated the two germline ends. DNA for the CDR3: TGTGCCAGCAGCTACGAGGGGCCCGAAGCTTTCTTT. Translating gives CASSYEGPEAFF.

V is TRBV28 and J is TRBJ2-1; 7 nucleotides line up with TRBD1. Germline trimming cut 7 bases from V and 10 bases from J; bases unmatched to any gene: 16. The CDR3 length is 15 residues. Per the germline V gene, CDR1 is MDHEN and CDR2 is SYDVKM. CDR3 residues: CASTTTGDPLSEQFF. The CDR3, as DNA: TGTGCCAGCACCACAACAGGGGACCCACTATCCGAGCAGTTCTTC.

The genes are TRBV5-1 and TRBJ2-7, with 10 bases fitting TRBD2. The J segment lost 3 bases and the V segment lost 0 bases, leaving 12 bases of the junction unmatched. The CDR3 sequence is 18 residues long. CDR1 and CDR2 from the germline V gene are SGHRS and YFSETQ. CDR3: CASSLAGLAGDLSYEQYF. The DNA of the CDR3 is TGCGCCAGCAGCTTGGCCGGGCTAGCGGGAGACCTAAGCTACGAGCAGTACTTC.

The count of this clone is one. CDR3 sequence reads: CASSLDLGGYTF. DNA of the CDR3: TGTGCCAGCAGCTTAGACCTCGGTGGCTACACCTTC. This sequence joins TRBV7-9 and TRBJ1-2; D unclear. V lost 1 base and J 7 bases, leaving 7 bases between the germline ends. The length of the CDR3 is 12 residues. Germline V lookup: CDR1 SEHNR, CDR2 FQNEAQ (reference sequence).

The rearrangement uses TRBV6-5 and TRBJ2-7; 8 bases are shared with TRBD2. Germline-derived CDR1 and CDR2 are MNHEY and SVGAGI. This CDR3 region has 14 residues. V lost 8 bases and J lost 6; bases outside the gene matches: 12. CDR3 residues: CASFNPRGGFEQYV. CDR3 nucleotide sequence: TGTGCCAGCTTCAACCCACGGGGGGGCTTCGAGCAGTACGTC.

The chain carries TRBV27 and TRBJ2-3; 10 bases fit TRBD1. Germline values: CDR1 MNHEY, CDR2 SMNVEV (reference sequence). Germline trimming cut 8 bases from V and 3 bases from J; bases unmatched to any gene: 2. CDR3 length: 13 amino acids. CDR3 residues: CASGTGVTDTQYF. In DNA, the CDR3 is TGTGCCAGCGGGACAGGGGTGACAGATACGCAGTATTTT.

The gene calls are TRBV7-8 and TRBJ1-2; TRBD1 agrees at 7 bases. Germline V gene data show CDR1 as SGHVS and CDR2 as FQNEAQ. This CDR3 region has 17 residues. V gave up 2 bases and J gave up 8 bases; unmatched junction bases: 17. The CDR3 protein is CASSLPYSTGIVSGYTF. The CDR3 DNA follows: TGTGCCAGCAGCTTACCCTATTCGACAGGGATCGTTTCAGGCTACACCTTC.

This clone showed up just once. The rearrangement joins TRBV14 to TRBJ1-2; weak D call: TRBD1 (6 bases). The V end lost 0 bases, the J end lost 1 base, and 15 bases lay between the germline ends. This CDR3 is built from 17 residues. In germline, CDR1 is SGHDN, CDR2 FVKESK. CDR3 in DNA: TGTGCCAGCAGCCAAGATTTCCGTGAAGGGGGTAACTATGGCTACACCTTC. Its protein is CASSQDFREGGNYGYTF.

The rearrangement uses TRBV6-1 and TRBJ1-5; D uncertain. The V end lost 4 bases, the J end lost 0 bases, and 4 bases lay between the germline ends. The CDR3 is 13 residues long. Germline V gene lookup returns CDR1 MNHNS and CDR2 SASEGT. The CDR3 loop reads CASSANSNQPQHF. CDR3 sequence (DNA): TGTGCCAGCAGTGCAAATAGCAATCAGCCCCAGCATTTT.

This chain joins TRBV19 and TRBJ2-1, with D hard to call. Per the germline V gene, CDR1 is LNHDA and CDR2 is SQIVND (reference sequence). The CDR3 covers 16 residues. The V gene lost 0 bases and the J gene lost 6 bases, with 15 bases spanning the gap. The DNA for the CDR3 is TGTGCCAGTAGTATAGATCTTGAGGCGCTCCCCAATGAGCAGTTCTTC. It yields the protein CASSIDLEALPNEQFF.

V and J are TRBV29-1 and TRBJ1-2; weak D call: TRBD1 (6 bases). Trimming removed 1 base from V and 4 bases from J, with 10 bases in between. The germline V gene encodes CDR1 SQVTM and CDR2 ANQGSEA. This CDR3 is 13 amino acids long. CDR3 DNA sequence: TGCAGCGTTGAAGGGACAGCATTCTATGGCTACACCTTC. This codes for CSVEGTAFYGYTF.

This chain joins TRBV18 and TRBJ1-1, with a possible D match to TRBD1 (5 bases). Trimming took off 0 bases at V and 8 bases at J, with 19 bases between the two ends. Per the germline V gene, CDR1 is KGHSH and CDR2 is LQKENI. The CDR3 is 16 residues long. CDR3 sequence reads: CASSPPKQAAGSEAFF. CDR3 bases: TGTGCCAGCTCACCACCGAAACAGGCTGCTGGATCGGAAGCTTTCTTT.

This clone was seen only a few times. This sequence joins TRBV7-9 and TRBJ1-1; D is unclear. The germline V gene has CDR1 SEHNR and CDR2 FQNEAQ (reference sequence). The germline V and J ends were trimmed by 0 bases and 4 bases, with 3 bases remaining between them. This CDR3 is built from 12 residues. In nucleotides, the CDR3 is TGTGCCAGCAGCTTAGCGGGCACTGAAGCTTTCTTT. Protein sequence: CASSLAGTEAFF.

The chain is built from TRBV15 and TRBJ2-7; TRBD2 matches 14 bases. The V segment lost 0 bases and the J segment 4 bases; nucleotides outside the gene matches: 8. The CDR3 is 18 amino acids. The V gene's germline CDR1 is LNHNV and CDR2 YYDKDF (reference sequence). This chain's CDR3 is CATSRDPGLAGVGYEQYF. CDR3 coding DNA: TGTGCCACCAGCAGAGACCCGGGACTAGCGGGAGTTGGGTACGAGCAGTACTTC.

By proportion, this clone is medium-sized. This chain connects TRBV5-4 to TRBJ1-2; TRBD1 might be the D (6 bases). Germline lookup yields CDR1 SGHNT and CDR2 YYREEE (reference sequence). The CDR3 spans 13 residues. Trimming took off 5 bases at V and 6 bases at J, with 14 bases between the two ends. The CDR3: CASRQGYDDGYTF. CDR3 coding DNA: TGTGCCAGCAGACAGGGTTACGATGATGGCTACACCTTC.

The V call is TRBV27, the J call TRBJ1-1; D perhaps matches TRBD1 (6 bases). CDR1 MNHEY and CDR2 SMNVEV come from the germline V gene (reference sequence). V was shortened by 3 bases and J by 2 bases, with 10 bases between the two germline ends. The CDR3 runs to 14 residues. The CDR3, as DNA: TGTGCCAGCAGTTTTTCGACAGGCAACACTGAAGCTTTCTTT. This sequence encodes CASSFSTGNTEAFF.

The chain employs TRBV30 and TRBJ1-4; D is perhaps TRBD1 (5 bases). V was clipped by 3 bases and J by 6 bases, with 11 bases between them. The CDR3 runs to 13 residues. CDR1 and CDR2 from the germline V gene are GTSNPN and SVGIG (reference sequence). The CDR3 region is CAWSGDGYEKLFF. CDR3 bases: TGTGCCTGGAGCGGGGACGGGTATGAAAAACTGTTTTTT.

This CDR3 reads CASSDRGSGGELFF. CDR3 nucleotides: TGTGCCAGCAGTGACAGGGGGAGTGGCGGGGAGCTGTTTTTT. This chain links TRBV28 with TRBJ2-2; 9 bases are shared with TRBD1. Germline values: CDR1 MDHEN, CDR2 SYDVKM. The CDR3 is made up of 14 amino acids. Trimming removed 5 bases from V and 7 bases from J; junction bases left unmatched: 5.

V gene TRBV4-2 combines with J gene TRBJ1-5; no clear D. This CDR3 has 15 residues. Trimming shortened V by 1 base and J by 4 bases, and 11 bases separated the two germline ends. CDR1 is LGHNA, CDR2 YNFKEQ, per germline. The DNA for the CDR3 is TGTGCCAGCAGCCAAGTAACGGGATCGAATCAGCCCCAGCATTTT. Protein product: CASSQVTGSNQPQHF.

The V call is TRBV13, the J call TRBJ1-1, with 8 bases that match TRBD1. The CDR3 is made up of 14 amino acids. The junction had 7 bases not matched to a gene; V was cut back by 5 bases and J by 5 bases. The germline V gene has CDR1 PRHDT and CDR2 FYEKMQ (reference sequence). The CDR3 DNA reads as TGTGCCAGCAGCACCCGACAGGGGTGGACTGAAGCTTTCTTT. As protein: CASSTRQGWTEAFF. Full variable domain (outside the CDR3, taken from reference TRBV13 and TRBJ1-1): AAGVIQSPRHLIKEKRETATLKCYPIPRHDTVYWYQQGPGQDPQFLISFYEKMQSDKGSIPDRFSAQQFSDYHSELNMSSLELGDSALYFCASSTRQGWTEAFFGQGTRLTVV.

The chain employs TRBV4-1 and TRBJ2-4, with unresolved D. The CDR3 has 14 residues. Per germline, CDR1 MGHRA and CDR2 YSYEKL. Between the trimmed V and J ends, which lost 3 bases and 8 bases, there was a span of 14 bases. The CDR3 region has the DNA TGCGCCAGCAGCCACGCGACGCCCCCAGACATTCAGTACTTC. Residues: CASSHATPPDIQYF.

This rearrangement joins TRBV27 to TRBJ2-3, with TRBD2 matching over 13 bases. V dropped 4 bases and J dropped 7; count of bases not matched to a gene: 8. Germline CDR1 is MNHEY and CDR2 is SMNVEV (reference sequence). This CDR3 region has 16 residues. CDR3 coding DNA: TGTGCCAGCAGTTCAACTAGCGGGGGGGCCTGGAATACGCAGTATTTT. Encoded protein: CASSSTSGGAWNTQYF.

The V call is TRBV5-1, the J call TRBJ1-6; 8 bases agree with TRBD1. V shed 5 bases and J 8 bases; nucleotides not matched to a gene: 9. The CDR3 has 15 residues. Germline loops: CDR1 SGHRS, CDR2 YFSETQ. The CDR3 here is CASRPTGGDYSPLHF. CDR3 nucleotide sequence: TGCGCCAGCAGACCAACAGGGGGGGACTATTCACCCCTCCACTTT.

The chain joins TRBV25-1 to TRBJ2-1, with TRBD1 as a possible D gene (6 bases). The ends were cut back, 3 bases at V and 4 bases at J, with 10 bases in the middle. Germline CDR1 is MGHDK and CDR2 is SYGVNS. The length of the CDR3 is 14 residues. The CDR3 sequence is CASSEGAWYNEQFF. CDR3 nucleotide sequence: TGTGCCAGCAGTGAGGGGGCATGGTACAATGAGCAGTTCTTC.

CDR3 sequence reads: CASSQGGGLSQYF. The CDR3 DNA is TGCGCCAGCAGCCAAGGCGGGGGTCTATCCCAGTACTTC. The chain links TRBV4-1 to TRBJ2-5; 7 nucleotides match TRBD2. The CDR3 is 13 amino acids. Trimming cost V 1 base and J 9 bases; bases outside gene matches: 5. Per the germline V gene, CDR1 is MGHRA and CDR2 is YSYEKL.

The chain couples TRBV4-3 to TRBJ2-7, with 8 bases lining up with TRBD1. Looked up from germline, CDR1 is LGHNA and CDR2 is YSLEER. There are 16 residues in the CDR3. Trimming removed 4 bases from V and 0 bases from J; junction bases left unmatched: 8. CDR3 DNA sequence: TGCGCCAGCAGCCCGGACAGGGCCTCCAGCTCCTACGAGCAGTACTTC. This gives the protein CASSPDRASSSYEQYF.

This chain connects TRBV4-1 to TRBJ1-1; 7 bases are shared with TRBD1. Germline trimming cut 0 bases from V and 1 base from J; bases unmatched to any gene: 8. This CDR3 comprises 17 residues. Germline V gives CDR1 MGHRA, CDR2 YSYEKL. The chain's CDR3 is CASSQDLVAGGNTEAFF. In nucleotides, the CDR3 is TGCGCCAGCAGCCAAGATTTGGTGGCAGGGGGGAACACTGAAGCTTTCTTT.

The chain uses TRBV5-4 and TRBJ2-3; no reliable D call. The length of the CDR3 is 14 residues. Per the germline V gene, CDR1 is SGHNT and CDR2 is YYREEE (reference sequence). Trimming took off 2 bases at V and 1 base at J, with 8 bases between the two ends. The CDR3 DNA reads TGTGCCAGCAGCTTATCGATAGGCACAGATACGCAGTATTTT. Residues: CASSLSIGTDTQYF.

The rearrangement joins TRBV19 to TRBJ1-2; D ambiguous. This CDR3 contains 12 residues. Deletions cut 3 bases from V and 8 bases from J, with 10 bases between. Germline CDR1 reads LNHDA; CDR2 reads SQIVND (reference sequence). In nucleotides, the CDR3 is TGTGCCAGTAGTATGCGCGGAGAAGGCTACACCTTC. As protein: CASSMRGEGYTF.